Sequencing of this T cell receptor (beta chain) was carried out in a study of T-cell reconstitution after alpha-beta-depleted transplantation in children. A library of TCRbeta sequences, prepared with unique molecular identifiers, was generated. TCRdb re-called the PCR reads through MiXCR, storing one row per CDR3 protein. The sample has about half a million distinct CDR3 sequences; under 15% are singletons. This clonotype was detected many times. Trimming stripped 2 bases from V and 8 bases from J, with 12 bases between. Germline V CDR1 and CDR2: LGHNT, FRNRAP. This CDR3 is built from 14 residues. The TCR comes from a human donor who donated a stem cell graft to a child with combined immunodeficiency. The rearrangement joins TRBV12-5 to TRBJ1-4; D not certain. The sequencing here drew on PBMCs from the stem cell graft donor, taken from the stem cell graft. The CDR3 reads CASGLYAAPEKLFF. In DNA, the CDR3 is TGTGCTAGTGGTTTGTATGCCGCCCCAGAAAAACTGTTTTTT.